The rows below give T cell receptor beta chains drawn from one sample of a study of long-term antiretroviral therapy in people with HIV. This table comes from immunoSEQ multiplex PCR, and its TCRdb copy is limited to in-frame clones, with some not included. The sample lists more than 15,000 clones; roughly 94% were seen once. The sample consisted of unsorted PBMCs, taken 6.4 years after starting antiretroviral therapy. These receptors came from a woman in her fifties or sixties with HIV. The CDR3 runs from the conserved cysteine through the conserved F or W. The D gene is left open where the match is weak. Expanded clones are given a class, and other clones once, few, many or no size at all.

clone_size: once
d_call: NA
v_call: TRBV10-3
j_call: TRBJ1-1
cdr3_nt: TGTGCCATCTCCCCTTTAGAGACGGAGAACACTGAAGCTTTCTTT
cdr3_aa: CAISPLETENTEAFF

clone_size: NA
d_call: NA
v_call: TRBV11-2
j_call: TRBJ2-1
cdr3_nt: TGTGCCAGCAGCTTAGCCGGGACTCTTGGCAATGAGCAGTTCTTC
cdr3_aa: CASSLAGTLGNEQFF

clone_size: NA
d_call: TRBD2
v_call: TRBV29-1
j_call: TRBJ2-5
cdr3_nt: TGCAGCGTTGGAGGACTAGCGGGAGGGGTAGCGGAGACCCAGTACTTC
cdr3_aa: CSVGGLAGGVAETQYF

clone_size: once
d_call: NA
v_call: TRBV7-9
j_call: TRBJ2-5
cdr3_nt: TGTGCCAGCAGCGAACGCGGGTCCAACCAAGAGACCCAGTACTTC
cdr3_aa: CASSERGSNQETQYF

clone_size: NA
d_call: NA
v_call: TRBV7-7
j_call: TRBJ2-2
cdr3_nt: TGTGCCAGCAGCTTAGACGGTGGCACCGGGGAGCTGTTTTTT
cdr3_aa: CASSLDGGTGELFF

clone_size: NA
d_call: NA
v_call: TRBV11-2
j_call: TRBJ2-1
cdr3_nt: TGTGCCAGCAGCCTCGCAACCGGCGAGAAGACCTACAATGAGCAGTTCTTC
cdr3_aa: CASSLATGEKTYNEQFF

clone_size: NA
d_call: NA
v_call: TRBV6-1
j_call: TRBJ1-2
cdr3_nt: TGTGCCAGCAGTGAACTCCGGACCGGGGATGGAATCTACACCTTC
cdr3_aa: CASSELRTGDGIYTF

clone_size: NA
d_call: NA
v_call: TRBV10-3
j_call: TRBJ2-7
cdr3_nt: TGTGCCATCAGTGAGGTGCACAGGGCCGAGCAGTACTTC
cdr3_aa: CAISEVHRAEQYF

clone_size: NA
d_call: NA
v_call: TRBV20-1
j_call: TRBJ2-3
cdr3_nt: TGCAGTGCTCCCCTAGGTTCGCAGTATTTT
cdr3_aa: CSAPLGSQYF

clone_size: NA
d_call: NA
v_call: TRBV28
j_call: TRBJ2-5
cdr3_nt: TGTGCCAGCAGTTTATCATCGAGGGAGACCCAGTACTTC
cdr3_aa: CASSLSSRETQYF

clone_size: NA
d_call: TRBD2
v_call: TRBV5-4
j_call: TRBJ2-5
cdr3_nt: TGTGCCAGCAGCTTGTCAGCGGGAGTCCAAGAGACCCAGTACTTC
cdr3_aa: CASSLSAGVQETQYF